The clone carrying this T cell receptor beta chain was detected only a few times. The antigen is unknown. The sample is drawn from a study of blood T cells in healthy people across ages. Overall study context: The capture of about one barcoded beta molecule per two T cells was achieved by template switching. The study's findings and limits: Bulk PBMC profiling left naive and antigen-experienced comparisons inconclusive.

A second PCR, run for roughly 7 to 12 cycles, used a sample-barcoded 5' primer plus a J-beta primer mix. Each CDR3 protein gets one entry after TCRdb re-called the 5' RACE reads with MiXCR. Of hundreds of thousands of distinct CDR3 sequences in the sample, around 43% were seen once. The individuals who served as donors were healthy Caucasians living in Russia, aged about 6 to 90. No fewer than 5.5 micrograms of total RNA were isolated from every sample. The V and J ends lost 5 bases and 1 base, in that order; junction bases with no gene match: 4. The CDR3 spans 15 residues. The sequence came from a man aged 55 to 69 in good health. The sequencing input was blood. The chain carries TRBV12-3 or TRBV12-4 and TRBJ1-2; 10 positions match TRBD1. The CDR3: CASSAGDRGNYGYTF. The CDR3 region has the DNA TGTGCCAGCAGTGCAGGGGACAGGGGTAACTATGGCTACACCTTC.